What follows describes a single TCR beta chain. The source of the sample is a study of blood T cell repertoires in COVID-19. This CDR3 region has 16 residues. V shed 3 bases and J 4 bases; nucleotides not matched to a gene: 8. The germline CDR1 and CDR2 sequences are SGHRS and YFSETQ. As processed by the authors: Using reference gene primer amplification, nucleated cell counts were estimated. Here immunoSEQ multiplex PCR was the method, and the copy in TCRdb shows in-frame clones only, minus some. V, J and clone size derive from that table, while D and trimming were established from the DNA sequence. The sample yields 35,000 to 40,000 clones, 84% seen once.

This receptor was obtained from a man in his fifties or sixties with active or convalescent COVID-19. This chain joins TRBV5-1 and TRBJ2-1, with 9 bases that match TRBD2. Specimen: peripheral blood. The CDR3 coding sequence is TGCGCCAGCAGCTCGCTGACTAGCGGAGATTACAATGAGCAGTTCTTC. This sequence encodes CASSSLTSGDYNEQFF.